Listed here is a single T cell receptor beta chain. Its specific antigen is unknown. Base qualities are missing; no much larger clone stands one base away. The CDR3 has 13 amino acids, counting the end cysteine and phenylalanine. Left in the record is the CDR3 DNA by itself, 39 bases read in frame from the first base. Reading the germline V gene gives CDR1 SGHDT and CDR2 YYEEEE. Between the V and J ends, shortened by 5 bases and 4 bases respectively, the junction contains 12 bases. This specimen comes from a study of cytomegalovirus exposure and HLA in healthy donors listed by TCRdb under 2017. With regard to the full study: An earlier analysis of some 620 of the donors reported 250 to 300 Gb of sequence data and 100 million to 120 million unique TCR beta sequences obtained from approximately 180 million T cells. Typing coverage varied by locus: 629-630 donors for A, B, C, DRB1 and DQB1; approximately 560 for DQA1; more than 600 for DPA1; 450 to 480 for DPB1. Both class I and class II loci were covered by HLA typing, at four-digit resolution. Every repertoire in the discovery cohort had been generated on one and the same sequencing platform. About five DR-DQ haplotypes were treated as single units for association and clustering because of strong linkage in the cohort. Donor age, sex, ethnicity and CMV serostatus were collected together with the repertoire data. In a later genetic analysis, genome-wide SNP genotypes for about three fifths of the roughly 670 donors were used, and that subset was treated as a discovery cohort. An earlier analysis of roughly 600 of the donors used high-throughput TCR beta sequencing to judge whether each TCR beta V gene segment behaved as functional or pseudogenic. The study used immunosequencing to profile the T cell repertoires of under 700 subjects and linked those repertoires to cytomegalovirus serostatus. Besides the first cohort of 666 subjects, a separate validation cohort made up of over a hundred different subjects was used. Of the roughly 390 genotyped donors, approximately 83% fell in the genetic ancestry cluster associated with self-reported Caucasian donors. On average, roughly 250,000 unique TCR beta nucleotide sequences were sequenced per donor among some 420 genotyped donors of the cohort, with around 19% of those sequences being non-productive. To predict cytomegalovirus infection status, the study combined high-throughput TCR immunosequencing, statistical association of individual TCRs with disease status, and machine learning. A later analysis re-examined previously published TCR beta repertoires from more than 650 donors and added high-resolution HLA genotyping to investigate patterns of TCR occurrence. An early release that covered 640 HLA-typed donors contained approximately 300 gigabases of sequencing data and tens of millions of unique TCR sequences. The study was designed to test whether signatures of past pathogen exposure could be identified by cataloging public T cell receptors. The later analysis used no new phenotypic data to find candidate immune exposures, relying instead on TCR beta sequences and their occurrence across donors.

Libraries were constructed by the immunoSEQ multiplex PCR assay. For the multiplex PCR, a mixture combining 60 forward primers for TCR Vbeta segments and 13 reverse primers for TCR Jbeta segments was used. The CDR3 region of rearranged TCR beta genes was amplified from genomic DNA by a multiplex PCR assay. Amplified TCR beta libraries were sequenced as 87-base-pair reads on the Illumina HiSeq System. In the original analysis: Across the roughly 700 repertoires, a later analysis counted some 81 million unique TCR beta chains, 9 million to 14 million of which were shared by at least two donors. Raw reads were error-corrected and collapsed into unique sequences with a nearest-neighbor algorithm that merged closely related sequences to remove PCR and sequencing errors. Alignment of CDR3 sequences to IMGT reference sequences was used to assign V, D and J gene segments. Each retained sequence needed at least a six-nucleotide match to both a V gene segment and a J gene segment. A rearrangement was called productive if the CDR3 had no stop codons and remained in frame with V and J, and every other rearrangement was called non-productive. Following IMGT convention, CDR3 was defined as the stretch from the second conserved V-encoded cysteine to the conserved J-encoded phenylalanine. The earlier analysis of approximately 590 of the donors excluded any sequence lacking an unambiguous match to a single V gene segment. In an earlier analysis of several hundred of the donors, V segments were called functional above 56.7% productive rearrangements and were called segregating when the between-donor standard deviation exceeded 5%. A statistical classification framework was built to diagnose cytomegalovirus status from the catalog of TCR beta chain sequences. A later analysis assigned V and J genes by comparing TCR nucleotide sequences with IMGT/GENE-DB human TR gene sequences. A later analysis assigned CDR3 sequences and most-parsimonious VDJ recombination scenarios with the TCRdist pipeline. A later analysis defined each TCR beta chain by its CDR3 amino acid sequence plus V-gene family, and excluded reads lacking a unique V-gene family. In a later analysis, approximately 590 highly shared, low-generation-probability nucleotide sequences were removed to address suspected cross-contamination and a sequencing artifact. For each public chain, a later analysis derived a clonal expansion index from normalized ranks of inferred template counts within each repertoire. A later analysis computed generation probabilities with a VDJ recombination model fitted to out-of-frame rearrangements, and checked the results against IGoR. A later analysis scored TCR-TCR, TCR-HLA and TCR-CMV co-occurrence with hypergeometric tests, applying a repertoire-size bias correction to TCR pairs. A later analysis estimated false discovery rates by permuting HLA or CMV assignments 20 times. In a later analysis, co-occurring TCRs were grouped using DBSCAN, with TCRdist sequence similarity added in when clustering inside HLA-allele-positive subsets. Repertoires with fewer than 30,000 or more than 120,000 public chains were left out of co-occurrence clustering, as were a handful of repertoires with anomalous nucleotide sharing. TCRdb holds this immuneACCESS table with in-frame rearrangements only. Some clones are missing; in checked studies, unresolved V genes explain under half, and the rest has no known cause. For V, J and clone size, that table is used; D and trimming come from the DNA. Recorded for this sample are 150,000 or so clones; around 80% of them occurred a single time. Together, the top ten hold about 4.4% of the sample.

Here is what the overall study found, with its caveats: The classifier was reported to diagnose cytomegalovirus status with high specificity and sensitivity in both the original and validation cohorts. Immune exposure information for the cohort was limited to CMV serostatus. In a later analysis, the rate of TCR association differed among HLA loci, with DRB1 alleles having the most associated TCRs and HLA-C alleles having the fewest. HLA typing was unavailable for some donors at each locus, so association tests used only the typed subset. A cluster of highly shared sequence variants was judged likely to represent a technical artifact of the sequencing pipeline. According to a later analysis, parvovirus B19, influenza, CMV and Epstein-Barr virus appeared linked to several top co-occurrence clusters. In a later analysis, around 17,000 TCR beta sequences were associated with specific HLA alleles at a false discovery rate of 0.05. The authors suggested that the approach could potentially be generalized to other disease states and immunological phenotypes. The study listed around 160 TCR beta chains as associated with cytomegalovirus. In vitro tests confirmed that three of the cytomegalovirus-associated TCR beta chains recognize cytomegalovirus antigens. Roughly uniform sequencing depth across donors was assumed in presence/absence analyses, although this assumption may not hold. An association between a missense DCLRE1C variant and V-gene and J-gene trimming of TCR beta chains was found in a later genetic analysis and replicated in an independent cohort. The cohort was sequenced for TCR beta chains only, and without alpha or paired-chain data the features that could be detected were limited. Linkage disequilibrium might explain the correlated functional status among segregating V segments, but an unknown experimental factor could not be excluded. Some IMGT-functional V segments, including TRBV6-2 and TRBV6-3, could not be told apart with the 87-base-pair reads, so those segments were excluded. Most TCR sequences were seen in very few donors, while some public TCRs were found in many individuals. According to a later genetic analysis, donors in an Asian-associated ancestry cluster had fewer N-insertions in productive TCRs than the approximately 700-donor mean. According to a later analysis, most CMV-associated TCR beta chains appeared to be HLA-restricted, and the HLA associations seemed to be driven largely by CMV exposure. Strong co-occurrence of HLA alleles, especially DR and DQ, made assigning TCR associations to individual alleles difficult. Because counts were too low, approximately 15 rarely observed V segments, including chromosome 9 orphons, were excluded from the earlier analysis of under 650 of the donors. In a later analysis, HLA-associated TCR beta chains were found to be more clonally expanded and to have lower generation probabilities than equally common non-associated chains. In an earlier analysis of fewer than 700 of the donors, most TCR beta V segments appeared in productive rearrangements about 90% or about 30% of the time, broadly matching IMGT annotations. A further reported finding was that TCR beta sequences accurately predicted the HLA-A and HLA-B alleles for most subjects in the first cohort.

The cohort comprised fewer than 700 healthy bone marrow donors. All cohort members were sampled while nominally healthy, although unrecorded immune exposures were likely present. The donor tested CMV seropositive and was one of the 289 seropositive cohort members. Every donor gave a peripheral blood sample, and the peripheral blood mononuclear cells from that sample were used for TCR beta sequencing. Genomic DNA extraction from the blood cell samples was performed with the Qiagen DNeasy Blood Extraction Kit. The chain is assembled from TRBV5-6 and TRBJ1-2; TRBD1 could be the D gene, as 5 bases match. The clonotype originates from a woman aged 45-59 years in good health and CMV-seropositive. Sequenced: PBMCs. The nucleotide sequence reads TGTGCCAGCAGGCATGACAGAGGCTATGGCTACACCTTC. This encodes CASRHDRGYGYTF.